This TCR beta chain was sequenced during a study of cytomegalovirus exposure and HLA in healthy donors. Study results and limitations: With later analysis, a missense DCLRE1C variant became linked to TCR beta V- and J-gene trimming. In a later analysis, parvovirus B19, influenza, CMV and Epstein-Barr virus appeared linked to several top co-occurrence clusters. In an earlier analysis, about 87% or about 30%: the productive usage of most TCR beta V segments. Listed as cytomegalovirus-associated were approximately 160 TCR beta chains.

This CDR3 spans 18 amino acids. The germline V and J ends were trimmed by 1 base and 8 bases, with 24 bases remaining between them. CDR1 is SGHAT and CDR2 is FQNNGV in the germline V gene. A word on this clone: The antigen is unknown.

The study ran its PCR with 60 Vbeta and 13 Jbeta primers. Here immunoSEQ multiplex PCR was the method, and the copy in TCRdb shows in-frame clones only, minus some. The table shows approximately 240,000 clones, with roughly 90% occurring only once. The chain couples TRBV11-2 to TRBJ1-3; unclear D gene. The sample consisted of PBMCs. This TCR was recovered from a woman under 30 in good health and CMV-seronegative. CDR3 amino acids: CASSLVPGVRSAYDTIYF. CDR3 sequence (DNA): TGTGCCAGCAGCTTAGTCCCCGGGGTTAGGTCGGCTTATGACACCATATATTTT.